Following are 13 T cell receptor beta chains from one sample sequenced in a study of graft-versus-host responses after intestinal transplantation. Method: immunoSEQ multiplex PCR; TCRdb's copy keeps in-frame clones and lacks some. Of 35,000 to 50,000 clones listed, roughly 95% are singletons. The source was PBMCs, collected approximately 340 days after intestinal transplant. The receptor source for this set is a human patient who received an intestinal transplant, so some T cells may come from the graft donor.

The gene calls are TRBV11-2 and TRBJ1-5; the D is unclear. Germline V gene lookup returns CDR1 SGHAT and CDR2 FQNNGV. Trimming took off 0 bases at V and 6 bases at J, with 3 bases between the two ends. The CDR3 covers 12 residues. The CDR3 sequence is CASSLEGQPQHF. For the CDR3, the DNA is TGTGCCAGCAGCTTAGAGGGTCAGCCCCAGCATTTT. The whole variable domain, filled in from reference TRBV11-2 and TRBJ1-5, reads EAGVAQSPRYKIIEKRQSVAFWCNPISGHATLYWYQQILGQGPKLLIQFQNNGVVDDSQLPKDRFSAERLKGVDSTLKIQPAKLEDSAVYLCASSLEGQPQHFGDGTRLSIL.

This chain joins TRBV9 and TRBJ2-7; possibly TRBD1 or TRBD2 for D (5 bases each). Germline V gene sequence: CDR1 SGDLS, CDR2 YYNGEE. V dropped 1 base and J dropped 5 bases, with 13 bases sitting between them. The CDR3 is made up of 14 amino acids. This chain's CDR3 is CASSVYEGTNEQYF. The CDR3 DNA reads as TGTGCCAGCAGCGTATACGAGGGGACGAACGAGCAGTACTTC.

The chain combines TRBV7-9 with TRBJ2-1, with D perhaps given as TRBD1 or TRBD2 (5 bases each). CDR1 is SEHNR and CDR2 is FQNEAQ in the germline V gene (reference sequence). This CDR3 has 19 amino acids. V shed 2 bases and J shed 4 bases, with 24 bases lying between them. CDR3 sequence reads: CASSLLLGTIEGRYNEQFF. The CDR3 DNA is TGTGCCAGCAGCTTACTACTCGGGACCATAGAAGGTCGGTACAATGAGCAGTTCTTC.

CDR3 loop: CATSRDTLNTEAFF. The CDR3 region has the DNA TGTGCCACCAGCAGAGACACACTGAACACTGAAGCTTTCTTT. The V call is TRBV15, the J call TRBJ1-1; D is undetermined. Trimming shortened V by 0 bases and J by 0 bases, and 5 bases separated the two germline ends. The length of the CDR3 is 14 residues. The germline CDR1 and CDR2 sequences are LNHNV and YYDKDF (reference sequence).

The chain carries TRBV4-2 and TRBJ2-7; 9 nucleotides align to TRBD2. This CDR3 spans 14 amino acids. Looked up from germline, CDR1 is LGHNA and CDR2 is YNFKEQ. Losses at the gene ends were 1 base for V and 11 bases for J; bases not matched to a gene: 9. As DNA, the CDR3 is TGTGCCAGCAGCCAAGCAGGGACTAGCAGGGATAAGTACTTC. It encodes CASSQAGTSRDKYF.

This chain uses TRBV7-9 with TRBJ2-1; D gene ambiguous. This CDR3 spans 15 amino acids. V was cut by 8 bases and J by 6 bases, with 20 bases left in between. Germline V gene sequence: CDR1 SEHNR, CDR2 FQNEAQ (reference sequence). CDR3 loop: CASGPPGLGVNEQFF. CDR3 DNA sequence: TGTGCCAGCGGTCCCCCCGGGTTAGGAGTCAATGAGCAGTTCTTC.

J is TRBJ2-3 and V is TRBV6-6; D might be TRBD2 (5 bases). The CDR3 sequence is 12 residues long. V gave up 6 bases and J gave up 7 bases, with 11 bases separating them. Germline V gene data show CDR1 as MNHNY and CDR2 as SVGAGI (reference sequence). In DNA, the CDR3 is TGTGCCAGCAGAGACTGGACTCATACGCAGTATTTT. Translated, it gives CASRDWTHTQYF.

The rearrangement links TRBV13 to TRBJ2-7; D is unresolved. The CDR3 has 12 amino acids. CDR1 is PRHDT, CDR2 FYEKMQ, per germline (reference sequence). V was shortened by 5 bases and J by 6 bases, with 11 bases between the two germline ends. This chain's CDR3 is CASSLGRSEQYF. CDR3 DNA: TGTGCCAGCAGCCTCGGCCGCAGCGAGCAGTACTTC.

This rearrangement joins TRBV9 to TRBJ1-3; D unresolved. The CDR3 loop spans 17 amino acids. Deletions cut 0 bases from V and 0 bases from J, with 13 bases between. CDR1 and CDR2 from the germline V gene are SGDLS and YYNGEE. The CDR3 here is CASSVVSGGYSGNTIYF. Here the CDR3 DNA reads TGTGCCAGCAGCGTAGTTTCAGGCGGGTACTCTGGAAACACCATATATTTT.

This sequence joins TRBV9 and TRBJ1-1; 8 positions agree with TRBD1. This CDR3 has 15 residues. Germline V gene lookup returns CDR1 SGDLS and CDR2 YYNGEE. V lost 4 bases to trimming and J lost 1 base; unmatched junction nucleotides: 6. CDR3 bases: TGTGCCAGCAGCCCCTGGACAGGGAAGAACACTGAAGCTTTCTTT. Protein product: CASSPWTGKNTEAFF.

The chain employs TRBV20-1 and TRBJ2-1; no firm D call. CDR3 length equals 11 residues. In germline, CDR1 is DFQATT, CDR2 SNEGSKA (reference sequence). Trimming took off 6 bases at V and 9 bases at J, with 12 bases between the two ends. The DNA of the CDR3 is TGCAGTGCGTATACTGCAGGTGAGCAGTTCTTC. It specifies CSAYTAGEQFF.

The rearrangement joins TRBV4-1 to TRBJ1-5; D uncertain. The V gene lost 5 bases and the J gene lost 5 bases, with 19 bases spanning the gap. The CDR3 consists of 16 residues. The germline V gene encodes CDR1 MGHRA and CDR2 YSYEKL. The CDR3: CASSEHRSKTDQPQHF. CDR3 DNA: TGCGCCAGCAGCGAACATAGAAGTAAGACGGATCAGCCCCAGCATTTT.

The genes are TRBV5-1 and TRBJ1-2; D gene unclear. The CDR3 contains 15 residues. Trimming removed 0 bases at V and 4 bases at J, with 13 bases between. Germline CDR1 SGHRS, CDR2 YFSETQ. CDR3 sequence: CASSLDFGTTYGYTF. The CDR3 bases are TGCGCCAGCAGCTTGGATTTTGGCACTACCTATGGCTACACCTTC.